One sample yielded the 21 T cell receptor beta chains listed below, sequenced in a study of T-cell reconstitution after alpha-beta-depleted transplantation in children. A TCRbeta library incorporating unique molecular identifiers was prepared. MiXCR was run by TCRdb on the PCR reads, yielding one entry per CDR3 protein. The sample records some 520,000 distinct CDR3 sequences, approximately 29% being singletons. The sequences come from PBMCs from the stem cell graft donor, collected from the stem cell graft. The receptors were sampled from a human donor who donated a stem cell graft to a child with aplastic anemia.

The rearrangement uses TRBV4-1 and TRBJ1-1; 9 bases agree with TRBD1. Germline CDR1 reads MGHRA; CDR2 reads YSYEKL. This CDR3 comprises 15 residues. Germline trimming cut 2 bases from V and 5 bases from J; bases unmatched to any gene: 6. The CDR3 DNA reads as TGCGCCAGCAGCCAAACCGACAGGGGGGAGACTGAAGCTTTCTTT. As protein: CASSQTDRGETEAFF.

The chain combines TRBV6-1 with TRBJ1-1, with D unresolved. The germline CDR1 and CDR2 sequences are MNHNS and SASEGT. The germline V and J ends were trimmed by 4 bases and 0 bases, with 9 bases remaining between them. The CDR3 loop spans 14 amino acids. The CDR3, as DNA: TGTGCCAGCAGTGGTGTCCTTGTGAACACTGAAGCTTTCTTT. Translated, it gives CASSGVLVNTEAFF.

The DNA for the CDR3 is TGCGCCAGCAGCTTGGGGGGACTAGCGGAAAACATTCAGTACTTC. As protein: CASSLGGLAENIQYF. The rearrangement joins TRBV5-1 to TRBJ2-4; TRBD2 aligns across 11 bases. Trimming cost V 0 bases and J 5 bases; bases outside gene matches: 1. Germline V gene sequence: CDR1 SGHRS, CDR2 YFSETQ. The CDR3 totals 15 residues. The full variable domain, in which reference TRBV5-1 and TRBJ2-4 provide the parts outside the CDR3, is KAGVTQTPRYLIKTRGQQVTLSCSPISGHRSVSWYQQTPGQGLQFLFEYFSETQRNKGNFPGRFSGRQFSNSRSEMNVSTLELGDSALYLCASSLGGLAENIQYFGAGTRLSVL.

This clonotype was picked up a small number of times. The chain is built from TRBV5-1 and TRBJ2-7; D not resolved. Germline lookup yields CDR1 SGHRS and CDR2 YFSETQ. The CDR3 loop spans 13 amino acids. V lost 0 bases and J 4 bases, leaving 8 bases between the germline ends. CDR3 sequence (DNA): TGCGCCAGCAGCTTGGATGGTACTTACGAGCAGTACTTC. Its translation: CASSLDGTYEQYF.

This chain links TRBV6-1 with TRBJ1-5; TRBD1 matches 7 bases. The length of the CDR3 is 18 residues. Germline CDR1 MNHNS, CDR2 SASEGT. V was pared by 3 bases and J by 0 bases, with 11 bases of the junction left unmatched. The CDR3 region is CASSDQRTGMHSNQPQHF. Written as DNA, the CDR3 is TGTGCCAGCAGTGACCAAAGGACAGGCATGCATAGCAATCAGCCCCAGCATTTT.

This clonotype turned up a few times. The rearrangement uses TRBV20-1 and TRBJ2-1; 9 nucleotides align to TRBD2. Germline CDR1 and CDR2: DFQATT and SNEGSKA (reference sequence). The ends lost 0 bases at V and 0 bases at J; junction bases unmatched: 3. This CDR3 is built from 16 residues. The CDR3 DNA reads as TGCAGTGCTAGAGATCATAGCGGGAGCTCCTACAATGAGCAGTTCTTC. Protein: CSARDHSGSSYNEQFF.

V is TRBV18 and J is TRBJ1-5; no clear D. V lost 6 bases to trimming and J lost 4 bases, with 13 bases between them. The germline V gene encodes CDR1 KGHSH and CDR2 LQKENI. This CDR3 spans 14 amino acids. The CDR3 bases are TGTGCCAGCTCGCCGACGCCCATTAATCAGCCCCAGCATTTT. It codes for CASSPTPINQPQHF. Filled out from reference TRBV18 and TRBJ1-5, the complete variable domain reads NAGVMQNPRHLVRRRGQEARLRCSPMKGHSHVYWYRQLPEEGLKFMVYLQKENIIDESGMPKERFSAEFPKEGPSILRIQQVVRGDSAAYFCASSPTPINQPQHFGDGTRLSIL.

This clonotype was counted only a few times. V gene TRBV10-3 combines with J gene TRBJ2-5; 8 bases fit TRBD2. Germline V gives CDR1 ENHRY, CDR2 SYGVKD. The CDR3 runs 13 residues. V dropped 8 bases and J dropped 5; count of bases not matched to a gene: 7. The CDR3 nucleotides read TGTGCCATCGCCCGGACTAGCTACGAGACCCAGTACTTC. Translated: CAIARTSYETQYF.

The chain uses TRBV5-4 and TRBJ2-5, with 11 nucleotides matching TRBD2. J gave up 2 bases and V 4 bases, and 4 bases lay outside the gene matches. The CDR3 has 15 amino acids. From germline, CDR1 is SGHNT and CDR2 YYREEE (reference sequence). The CDR3 nucleotides read TGTGCCAGCAGCGGGACTAGCGGAACTCAAGAGACCCAGTACTTC. Translating gives CASSGTSGTQETQYF.

The sample holds a few counts of this clonotype. This rearrangement joins TRBV7-9 to TRBJ2-1, with TRBD2 identical over 7 bases. Losses at the gene ends were 3 bases for V and 3 bases for J; bases not matched to a gene: 8. Per the germline V gene, CDR1 is SEHNR and CDR2 is FQNEAQ (reference sequence). This CDR3 comprises 16 residues. CDR3 coding DNA: TGTGCCAGCAGCTTTCCCCTAGCGGATATCTACAATGAGCAGTTCTTC. It is translated as CASSFPLADIYNEQFF.

This clonotype was detected a few times. V usage is TRBV27 and J usage is TRBJ2-1, with 10 bases aligning to TRBD1. After removal of 6 bases from V and 9 bases from J, the junction contained 5 bases not matched to a gene. This CDR3 is built from 13 residues. CDR1 is MNHEY and CDR2 is SMNVEV in the germline V gene (reference sequence). Here the CDR3 reads CASRVGQGVEQFF. Written as DNA, the CDR3 is TGTGCCAGCAGGGTAGGACAGGGGGTTGAGCAGTTCTTC.

There are a few counts of this clonotype. This rearrangement joins TRBV11-2 to TRBJ2-1, with 10 bases identical to TRBD2. Germline CDR1 reads SGHAT; CDR2 reads FQNNGV. The CDR3 has 14 amino acids. V shed 3 bases, J shed 5 bases, and the junction held 1 base outside the gene matches. Written as DNA, the CDR3 is TGTGCCAGCAGCTTCCTAGCGGGAGACAATGAGCAGTTCTTC. Amino acid sequence: CASSFLAGDNEQFF. Using reference TRBV11-2 and TRBJ2-1 for the parts outside the CDR3, the full variable domain is EAGVAQSPRYKIIEKRQSVAFWCNPISGHATLYWYQQILGQGPKLLIQFQNNGVVDDSQLPKDRFSAERLKGVDSTLKIQPAKLEDSAVYLCASSFLAGDNEQFFGPGTRLTVL.

The chain joins TRBV5-1 to TRBJ2-3, with D maybe TRBD2 (6 bases). V was pared by 1 base and J by 2 bases, with 17 bases between. The CDR3 has 17 amino acids. Germline V gene lookup returns CDR1 SGHRS and CDR2 YFSETQ. For the CDR3, the DNA is TGCGCCAGCAGCTTGTTATTTGTGGGGGAGGACACAGATACGCAGTATTTT. Translated, it gives CASSLLFVGEDTDTQYF.

The chain joins TRBV20-1 to TRBJ1-2, with D perhaps matching TRBD1 (5 bases). The V and J ends lost 2 bases and 0 bases respectively, with 25 bases between them. Per germline, CDR1 DFQATT and CDR2 SNEGSKA (reference sequence). This CDR3 is 19 amino acids long. The CDR3 spells CSARSSGRDLAPTNYGYTF. The DNA for the CDR3 is TGCAGTGCTAGATCGTCCGGACGGGACTTGGCCCCTACTAACTATGGCTACACCTTC.

The genes are TRBV19 and TRBJ2-5; D not resolved. Germline V gene lookup returns CDR1 LNHDA and CDR2 SQIVND (reference sequence). The CDR3 length is 13 residues. Trimming stripped 3 bases from V and 5 bases from J, with 10 bases between. The CDR3: CASSMIGLETQYF. In nucleotides, the CDR3 is TGTGCCAGTAGTATGATAGGGCTGGAGACCCAGTACTTC.

As DNA, the CDR3 is TGTGCCAGCAGCTCAAGCGGGGCCCGATCGCCCCAGCATTTT. This codes for CASSSSGARSPQHF. The V and J genes are TRBV7-9 and TRBJ1-5; maybe TRBD1 (5 bases). The V gene lost 4 bases and the J gene lost 9 bases, with 16 bases spanning the gap. This CDR3 region has 14 residues. In germline, CDR1 is SEHNR, CDR2 FQNEAQ (reference sequence).

This clonotype was seen only a few times. A much larger clone sits a single nucleotide away, making a read error possible. The V gene is TRBV5-6, the J gene TRBJ1-2, with D unresolved. Trimming cost V 1 base and J 2 bases, with 6 bases left between them. CDR1 is SGHDT, CDR2 YYEEEE, per germline. The CDR3 runs 13 residues. The CDR3: CASSLNRNYGYTF. The DNA for the CDR3 is TGTGCCAGCAGCTTGAACAGAAACTATGGCTACACCTTC.

This sequence joins TRBV4-2 and TRBJ2-7; TRBD1 matches 7 bases. J was trimmed by 2 bases and V by 4 bases; bases with no gene match: 11. The CDR3 length is 16 residues. Germline assignment: CDR1 LGHNA and CDR2 YNFKEQ. The CDR3 coding sequence is TGTGCCAGCAGCCGAACCGACAGGGATAAGGCCTACGAGCAGTACTTC. This sequence encodes CASSRTDRDKAYEQYF.

This clonotype was detected many times. The chain has TRBV20-1 and TRBJ1-5; D gene uncertain. The CDR3 covers 12 residues. Germline CDR1 DFQATT, CDR2 SNEGSKA (reference sequence). V was cut by 6 bases and J by 0 bases, with 6 bases left in between. CDR3 DNA sequence: TGCAGTGCGGTGAATAGCAATCAGCCCCAGCATTTT. This sequence encodes CSAVNSNQPQHF.

The chain couples TRBV7-2 to TRBJ1-5; D may be TRBD1 (5 bases). Trimming stripped 5 bases from V and 6 bases from J, with 8 bases between. Germline CDR1 SGHTA, CDR2 FQGNSA. The CDR3 is made up of 12 amino acids. The CDR3 protein is CASSRRGQPQHF. DNA of the CDR3: TGTGCCAGCAGCCGTAGGGGTCAGCCCCAGCATTTT.

This clonotype was counted ten times or more. The chain carries TRBV19 and TRBJ2-1, with a weak D call TRBD1 (6 bases). From germline, CDR1 is LNHDA and CDR2 SQIVND (reference sequence). The ends were cut back, 10 bases at V and 5 bases at J, with 15 bases in the middle. The CDR3 runs to 13 residues. The CDR3, as DNA: TGTGCCACCGCGGACAGACTGGACAATGAGCAGTTCTTC. Encoded protein: CATADRLDNEQFF.